The 6 T cell receptor beta chains in this list originate from one sample, sequenced in a study of blood T cell repertoires in COVID-19. Only in-frame clones appear in the TCRdb table, and some are missing; sequencing was by immunoSEQ multiplex PCR. The data show 50,000 to 65,000 clones, roughly 90% seen once. The sample consisted of peripheral blood. These receptors were taken from a man in his fifties with acute or convalescent COVID-19.

V and J are TRBV6-4 and TRBJ2-3; 8 bases agree with TRBD2. This CDR3 is built from 15 residues. The germline V gene has CDR1 MRHNA and CDR2 SNTAGT. The V gene end was trimmed by 4 bases and the J gene end by 0 bases; junction bases not matched to a gene: 3. In DNA, the CDR3 is TGTGCCAGCAGTGTAACGGGGGGGAGCACAGATACGCAGTATTTT. It encodes CASSVTGGSTDTQYF.

The chain links TRBV7-9 to TRBJ2-1; D is possibly TRBD2 (8 bases). The CDR3 has 15 amino acids. The V gene lost 7 bases and the J gene lost 6 bases, with 19 bases spanning the gap. Germline CDR1 reads SEHNR; CDR2 reads FQNEAQ (reference sequence). CDR3 in DNA: TGTGCCAGCATCCTCGGGAGGGGGCCTTTCAATGAGCAGTTCTTC. This encodes CASILGRGPFNEQFF.

The chain has TRBV18 and TRBJ2-3; TRBD2 matches at 13 bases. Germline lookup yields CDR1 KGHSH and CDR2 LQKENI. V gave up 3 bases and J gave up 3 bases; unmatched junction bases: 9. The CDR3 covers 18 residues. The CDR3 DNA is TGTGCCAGCTCACCTTCGACTAGCGGGGGGATCGGGACAGATACGCAGTATTTT. The encoded protein is CASSPSTSGGIGTDTQYF.

The CDR3 loop is CASSPKGQPNTEAFF. In DNA, the CDR3 is TGTGCCAGCTCACCGAAGGGACAGCCGAACACTGAAGCTTTCTTT. This rearrangement joins TRBV18 to TRBJ1-1; 7 nucleotides line up with TRBD1. The CDR3 runs to 15 residues. V trimming: 3 bases; J trimming: 1 base; junction bases outside the gene matches: 5. Germline CDR1 is KGHSH and CDR2 is LQKENI. Variable domain in full (rest from reference TRBV18 and TRBJ1-1): NAGVMQNPRHLVRRRGQEARLRCSPMKGHSHVYWYRQLPEEGLKFMVYLQKENIIDESGMPKERFSAEFPKEGPSILRIQQVVRGDSAAYFCASSPKGQPNTEAFFGQGTRLTVV.

This chain connects TRBV11-2 to TRBJ1-2; 7 bases are a match to TRBD1. Germline values: CDR1 SGHAT, CDR2 FQNNGV. The ends lost 7 bases at V and 5 bases at J; junction bases unmatched: 22. The CDR3 consists of 18 residues. The CDR3 reads CASTPTWDSLSGEYGYTF. As DNA, the CDR3 is TGTGCCAGCACTCCTACGTGGGACAGCCTCTCAGGCGAATATGGCTACACCTTC. The full variable domain, with the rest looked up from reference TRBV11-2 and TRBJ1-2, is EAGVAQSPRYKIIEKRQSVAFWCNPISGHATLYWYQQILGQGPKLLIQFQNNGVVDDSQLPKDRFSAERLKGVDSTLKIQPAKLEDSAVYLCASTPTWDSLSGEYGYTFGSGTRLTVV.

Here the CDR3 DNA reads TGTGCCAGCAGCAAGGTTCCGGGACTAGCGGGAACGAACACCGGGGAGCTGTTTTTT. Translation: CASSKVPGLAGTNTGELFF. This chain links TRBV4-2 with TRBJ2-2, with TRBD2 identical over 13 bases. Germline V CDR1 and CDR2: LGHNA, YNFKEQ. The CDR3 extends over 19 amino acids. V lost 5 bases and J lost 0; bases outside the gene matches: 9.